This TCR beta chain was found in a study of blood T cells in healthy people across ages. As concerns this clonotype: Its specificity is not known.

V was pared by 2 bases and J by 0 bases, with 10 bases between. CDR3 size: 15 residues. Germline V gives CDR1 SGDLS, CDR2 YYNGEE. Next came a second PCR, run for about 6 to 11 cycles, which used a sample-barcoded 5' primer along with a J-beta primer mix. TCRdb reanalysed the 5' RACE reads using MiXCR and keeps one entry per CDR3 protein. The sample has around 790,000 distinct CDR3 sequences, 44% seen once. Study observations and caveats: Naive T cell percentage showed a strong correlation with TCR beta diversity. Long-lived donors had more naive CD4+ cells and higher diversity than aged donors.

The V and J genes are TRBV9 and TRBJ2-3; no clear D. The TCR originated in a man aged 60 to 75 in good health. The sample consisted of blood. The CDR3 here is CASSVGSVSTDTQYF. CDR3 bases: TGTGCCAGCAGCGTCGGGTCGGTTAGCACAGATACGCAGTATTTT. Based on the CDR3 plus reference TRBV9 and TRBJ2-3, the full variable domain is DSGVTQTPKHLITATGQRVTLRCSPRSGDLSVYWYQQSLDQGLQFLIQYYNGEERAKGNILERFSAQQFPDLHSELNLSSLELGDSALYFCASSVGSVSTDTQYFGPGTRLTVL.